One TCR beta chain is described in this entry. This sample was included in a study of blood T cell repertoires in COVID-19. Study-wide context: Acute-phase and convalescent COVID-19 samples originated in the United States, Italy and Spain.

Unmatched junction bases numbered 8, after V lost 0 bases and J lost 2 bases. The CDR3 has 17 amino acids. The germline V gene encodes CDR1 MNHEY and CDR2 SMNVEV (reference sequence). Under the authors' procedure: Researchers report that nucleated cell counts were estimated from reference gene primer amplification. The data were produced by immunoSEQ multiplex PCR, yet TCRdb's version contains in-frame clones alone and is incomplete. The DNA gave D and trimming, while V, J and clone size come from that table. This table has approximately 260,000 clones, more than 80% appearing once. The chain combines TRBV27 with TRBJ1-2; TRBD1 aligns across 8 bases. The clonotype originates from a middle-aged woman with acute or convalescent COVID-19. Sequenced: peripheral blood. DNA of the CDR3: TGTGCCAGCAGTTTATCTCGGACAGGGAAAGCCAACTATGGCTACACCTTC. Its protein product is CASSLSRTGKANYGYTF.